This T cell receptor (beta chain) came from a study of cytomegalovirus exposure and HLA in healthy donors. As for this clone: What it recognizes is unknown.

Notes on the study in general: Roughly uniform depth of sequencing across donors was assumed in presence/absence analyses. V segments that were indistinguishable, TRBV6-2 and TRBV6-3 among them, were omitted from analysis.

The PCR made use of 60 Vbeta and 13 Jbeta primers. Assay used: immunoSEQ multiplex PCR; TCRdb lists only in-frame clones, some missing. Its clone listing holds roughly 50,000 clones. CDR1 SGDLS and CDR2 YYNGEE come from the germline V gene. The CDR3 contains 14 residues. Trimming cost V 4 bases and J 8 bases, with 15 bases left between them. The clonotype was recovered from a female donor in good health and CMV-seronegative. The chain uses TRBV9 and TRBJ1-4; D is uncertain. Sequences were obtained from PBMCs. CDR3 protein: CASSSPPKEEKLFF. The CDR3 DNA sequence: TGTGCCAGCAGCTCCCCCCCAAAGGAGGAAAAACTGTTTTTT. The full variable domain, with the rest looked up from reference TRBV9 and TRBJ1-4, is DSGVTQTPKHLITATGQRVTLRCSPRSGDLSVYWYQQSLDQGLQFLIQYYNGEERAKGNILERFSAQQFPDLHSELNLSSLELGDSALYFCASSSPPKEEKLFFGSGTQLSVL.